This T cell receptor (beta chain) was profiled in a study of beta chain features in type 1 diabetes. This CDR3 contains 13 residues. Trimming cost V 1 base and J 5 bases, with 8 bases left between them. Germline V gives CDR1 MDHEN, CDR2 SYDVKM. Comment on this clone: Its antigen is unknown.

Sorting of CD4+ naive, central memory, regulatory and stem cell-like memory cells was performed via CD45RO/CCR7/CD25/CD127/CD95/CD27. The entirety of the isolated RNA underwent reverse transcription, so expressed TCRB transcripts were sequenced. TCRdb's table, derived via immunoSEQ multiplex PCR, lists solely in-frame clones and lacks some. In the table there are some 640,000 clones, about 14% of which are singletons. Study-level results: TCRB CDR3s from Type 1 diabetes patients were moderately but significantly shorter in all four CD4+ subsets.

The gene calls are TRBV28 and TRBJ1-2, with D possibly being TRBD1 (6 bases). Sequenced input: naive CD4+ T cells from blood. The receptor's source is a young man with type 1 diabetes. The CDR3 sequence: CASSLYQGYGYTF. CDR3 nucleotide sequence: TGTGCCAGCAGTTTATATCAGGGGTATGGCTACACCTTC.